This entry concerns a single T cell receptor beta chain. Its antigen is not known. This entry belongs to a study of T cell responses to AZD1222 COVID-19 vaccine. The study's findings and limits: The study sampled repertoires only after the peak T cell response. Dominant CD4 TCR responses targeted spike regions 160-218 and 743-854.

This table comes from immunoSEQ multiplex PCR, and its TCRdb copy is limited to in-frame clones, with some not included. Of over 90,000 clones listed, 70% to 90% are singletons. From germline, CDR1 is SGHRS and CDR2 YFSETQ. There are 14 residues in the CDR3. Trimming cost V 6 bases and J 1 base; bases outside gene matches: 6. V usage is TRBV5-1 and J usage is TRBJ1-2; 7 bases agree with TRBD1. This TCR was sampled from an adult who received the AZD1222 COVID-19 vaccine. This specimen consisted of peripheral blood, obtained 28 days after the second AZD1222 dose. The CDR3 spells CASIMTGNNYGYTF. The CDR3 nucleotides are TGCGCCAGCATAATGACAGGGAATAACTATGGCTACACCTTC.